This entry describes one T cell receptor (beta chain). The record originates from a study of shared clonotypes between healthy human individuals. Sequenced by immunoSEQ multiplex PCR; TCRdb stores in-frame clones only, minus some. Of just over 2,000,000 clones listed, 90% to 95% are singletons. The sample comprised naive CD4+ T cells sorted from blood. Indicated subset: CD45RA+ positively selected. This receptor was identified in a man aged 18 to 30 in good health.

The chain's CDR3 is CASSSSFGPGTGELFF. The CDR3 coding sequence is TGTGCCAGCAGCTCTTCATTCGGGCCCGGAACCGGGGAGCTGTTTTTT. The rearrangement joins TRBV7-2 to TRBJ2-2, with D unresolved. In germline, CDR1 is SGHTA, CDR2 FQGNSA. The CDR3 totals 16 residues. V was cut by 4 bases and J by 5 bases, with 17 bases left in between.